This T cell receptor beta chain originates from a study of cytomegalovirus exposure and HLA in healthy donors. Study-wide results and limits: A later analysis found most CMV-associated TCR beta chains apparently HLA-restricted. Usually a TCR sequence was rare, but some public TCRs were found in many donors. Diagnosis of cytomegalovirus status made by the classifier reportedly showed high specificity and sensitivity.

The PCR ran on 60 Vbeta and 13 Jbeta primers. The repertoire was sequenced with immunoSEQ multiplex PCR; TCRdb's copy has only in-frame clones and lacks some. The sample comprises more than 65,000 clones, around 76% of which are singletons, and 5.9% rests with the top ten. CDR3 size: 13 residues. Germline CDR1 SGHTA, CDR2 FQGTGA. The V gene end was trimmed by 5 bases and the J gene end by 7 bases; junction bases not matched to a gene: 8. About this clone itself: Its target is unknown.

This TCR was sampled from a man aged 18 to 29 in good health and CMV-seropositive. V and J are TRBV7-3 and TRBJ2-7; 7 nucleotides align to TRBD2. The sequenced sample was PBMCs. The CDR3 reads CASSNGLGGEQYF. In DNA form, the CDR3 reads TGTGCCAGCAGCAACGGACTAGGAGGGGAGCAGTACTTC.